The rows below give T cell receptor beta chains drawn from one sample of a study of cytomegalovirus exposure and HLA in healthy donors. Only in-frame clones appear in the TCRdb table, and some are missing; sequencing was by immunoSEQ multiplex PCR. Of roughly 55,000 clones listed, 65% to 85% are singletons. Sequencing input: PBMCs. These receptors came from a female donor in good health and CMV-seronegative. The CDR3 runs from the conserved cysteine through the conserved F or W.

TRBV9,CASSVMDRGRSGNTIYF
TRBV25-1,CASSGRETQYF
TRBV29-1,CSVVPVTSTDTQYF
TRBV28,CASSGPSGSGKGFAYEQYF
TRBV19,CASSTGLGGTQYF
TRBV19,CASRRTGGNTGELFF
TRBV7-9,CASRGQGKGTEAFF
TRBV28,CASSLPPDRGPVPQHF
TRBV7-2,CASSFSGRAPHEQYF
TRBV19,CASSTRTSGRAGSEQYF
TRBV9,CASSGGRGIGTDTQYF
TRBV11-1,CASGFGGGNTIYF
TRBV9,CASSVEGGGSASGNTIYF
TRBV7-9,CASSPGQVTYSGANVLTF
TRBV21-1,CASSKALGDRDYGYTF
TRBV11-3,CASSSGPWTTDTQYF
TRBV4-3,CASSQAGVGDTQYF
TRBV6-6,CASAGLAGSYEQYF
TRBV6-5,CASSLGQGLETQYF
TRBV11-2,CASSLDISAGELFF
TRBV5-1,CASSPKFLTGKTF
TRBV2,CASTVGTGRTGELFF
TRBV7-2,CASSFAGGPGAGELFF
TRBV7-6,CASSLDVGSAQYF
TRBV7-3,CASSTTDRAGGNQPQHF
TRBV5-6,CASSFFGLAGVGVETQYF
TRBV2,CASSDRRMNTEAFF
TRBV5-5,CASSLGRDITYEQYF
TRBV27,CASSFLVTGNSPLHF
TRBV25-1,CASRTQTYEQYF
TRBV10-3,CAISESTDRNTEAFF
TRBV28,CASSSTGFRTGELFF
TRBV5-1,CASSLDPGTGLSEQYF
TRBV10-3,CAIRGGLSQETQYF
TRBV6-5,CASSPDIWGPWGYTF
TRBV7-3,CASSLTGSADEQFF
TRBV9,CASSATSEAQDYGYTF
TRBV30,CAWRTAGGRKSPLHF
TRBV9,CASSDIEGISTDTQYF
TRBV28,CASSLDSLSTDTQYF
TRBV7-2,CASSTTTVSAQPQHF
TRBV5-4,CASSLESGHLLYGYTF
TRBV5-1,CASTPWGQINEKLFF
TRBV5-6,CASSLSIPSYEQYF
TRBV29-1,CSVDNRAGYTF
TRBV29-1,CSVDEGVVVDGYTF
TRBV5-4,CASSLRGLADPSTDTQYF
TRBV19,CASSPRTGKYPTDTQYF
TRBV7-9,CASSSGGRSYEQYF
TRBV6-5,CATRTSGTHAYEQYF
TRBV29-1,CSVEVWGVNTEAFF